Below are 14 T cell receptor beta chains sequenced from a single sample in a study of OX40 agonist ivuxolimab in advanced cancers. This table comes from immunoSEQ multiplex PCR, and its TCRdb copy is limited to in-frame clones, with some not included. The sample includes 65,000 to 80,000 clones, about 90% of them seen just once. Sequences were derived from CD4+ or CD8+ T cells sorted from blood, sampled in a trial of the OX40 agonist ivuxolimab. The receptors come from an adult with an advanced solid tumor such as melanoma, head and neck, liver or kidney cancer.

The chain has TRBV4-2 and TRBJ2-1; D may be TRBD2 (6 bases). This CDR3 region has 16 residues. Between the trimmed V and J ends, which lost 4 bases and 4 bases, there was a span of 17 bases. CDR1 LGHNA and CDR2 YNFKEQ come from the germline V gene. CDR3 protein: CASSRGDGASYNEQFF. The CDR3 DNA reads TGTGCCAGCAGCCGGGGGGACGGCGCCTCGTACAATGAGCAGTTCTTC.

V usage is TRBV19 and J usage is TRBJ1-3, with 8 bases matching TRBD1. The CDR3 contains 16 residues. In germline, CDR1 is LNHDA, CDR2 SQIVND (reference sequence). The V and J ends lost 6 bases and 0 bases, in that order; junction bases with no gene match: 7. The CDR3 spells CASSMLDRGSGNTIYF. CDR3 nucleotide sequence: TGTGCCAGTAGCATGCTCGACAGGGGCTCTGGAAACACCATATATTTT.

The rearrangement uses TRBV30 and TRBJ2-7; 7 bases align to TRBD2. V was pared by 4 bases and J by 0 bases, with 6 bases of the junction left unmatched. The CDR3 totals 14 residues. CDR1 is GTSNPN, CDR2 SVGIG, per germline (reference sequence). The CDR3 coding sequence is TGTGCCTGGACAGCGGGATTAAGCTCCTACGAGCAGTACTTC. Encoded protein: CAWTAGLSSYEQYF.

V is TRBV6-1 and J is TRBJ2-5; TRBD1 matches 11 bases. V shed 4 bases, J shed 5 bases, and the junction held 9 bases outside the gene matches. The germline CDR1 and CDR2 sequences are MNHNS and SASEGT. CDR3 length equals 16 residues. CDR3 in amino acids: CASSGGQGAFVETQYF. CDR3 DNA: TGTGCCAGCAGTGGAGGACAGGGGGCGTTCGTCGAGACCCAGTACTTC.

The rearrangement joins TRBV7-2 to TRBJ2-5; 7 positions match TRBD1. V was pared by 10 bases and J by 2 bases, with 10 bases of the junction left unmatched. The CDR3 is 14 amino acids. Germline V CDR1 and CDR2: SGHTA, FQGNSA. The CDR3 sequence is CATGSARGQETQYF. The CDR3 DNA reads as TGTGCCACTGGGTCCGCCAGGGGGCAAGAGACCCAGTACTTC.

J is TRBJ2-2 and V is TRBV11-3; no reliable D call. Trimming removed 5 bases from V and 5 bases from J, with 18 bases in between. CDR1 is SGHNT and CDR2 is YENEEA in the germline V gene. The CDR3 is 16 residues long. The CDR3: CASSPSGRASTGELFF. CDR3 nucleotides: TGTGCCAGCAGCCCGTCGGGTCGCGCATCAACCGGGGAGCTGTTTTTT. The variable domain in full, with the rest retrieved from reference TRBV11-3 and TRBJ2-2, is EAGVVQSPRYKIIEKKQPVAFWCNPISGHNTLYWYLQNLGQGPELLIRYENEEAVDDSQLPKDRFSAERLKGVDSTLKIQPAELGDSAVYLCASSPSGRASTGELFFGEGSRLTVL.

The chain has TRBV9 and TRBJ2-1, with a possible D match to TRBD2 (7 bases). This CDR3 has 17 amino acids. The V gene lost 4 bases and the J gene lost 2 bases, with 19 bases spanning the gap. Germline CDR1 SGDLS, CDR2 YYNGEE. DNA of the CDR3: TGTGCCAGCAGCTCCCCCTGGGGAGGGGGGCCCTACAATGAGCAGTTCTTC. Encoded protein: CASSSPWGGGPYNEQFF.

The V call is TRBV11-2, the J call TRBJ2-7, with 7 bases that match TRBD2. This CDR3 spans 15 amino acids. Germline values: CDR1 SGHAT, CDR2 FQNNGV. The trim removed 1 base at V and 2 bases at J, leaving 5 bases unmatched. The CDR3 DNA is TGTGCCAGCAGCTTAGGGCTAGCGGTGGCCTACGAGCAGTACTTC. Translation: CASSLGLAVAYEQYF. Full variable domain (missing parts from reference TRBV11-2 and TRBJ2-7): EAGVAQSPRYKIIEKRQSVAFWCNPISGHATLYWYQQILGQGPKLLIQFQNNGVVDDSQLPKDRFSAERLKGVDSTLKIQPAKLEDSAVYLCASSLGLAVAYEQYFGPGTRLTVT.

This clone was found once. V gene TRBV10-3 combines with J gene TRBJ2-3, with TRBD1 matching over 7 bases. Trimming at V came to 11 bases and at J to 1 base, leaving 9 bases not matched to a gene. CDR3 length: 14 residues. Germline lookup yields CDR1 ENHRY and CDR2 SYGVKD. The CDR3 spells CAVRKGGGTDTQYF. CDR3 DNA: TGTGCCGTCCGGAAAGGGGGCGGCACAGATACGCAGTATTTT.

The chain uses TRBV19 and TRBJ1-4; 7 nucleotides agree with TRBD1. The CDR3 loop spans 14 amino acids. CDR1 is LNHDA and CDR2 is SQIVND in the germline V gene (reference sequence). V was clipped by 4 bases and J by 8 bases; unmatched bases: 7. The CDR3 DNA follows: TGTGCCAGTAGTACAAGACAGGGTCGGGAAAAACTGTTTTTT. As protein: CASSTRQGREKLFF.

This clone showed up just once. This rearrangement joins TRBV5-6 to TRBJ1-5; D is possibly TRBD1 (6 bases). V was cut by 4 bases and J by 9 bases, with 11 bases left in between. The germline gives CDR1 SGHDT, CDR2 YYEEEE. The CDR3 extends over 12 amino acids. The CDR3 loop is CASSLKGGPQHF. As DNA, the CDR3 is TGTGCCAGCAGCCTAAAGGGGGGGCCCCAGCATTTT.

The chain recombines TRBV6-5 with TRBJ2-7, with 12 bases aligning to TRBD2. V dropped 6 bases and J dropped 4; count of bases not matched to a gene: 4. Germline V gene data show CDR1 as MNHEY and CDR2 as SVGAGI. This CDR3 contains 14 residues. Here the CDR3 DNA reads TGTGCCAGCAGCCGACTAGCGGGAGCATACGAGCAGTACTTC. The encoded protein is CASSRLAGAYEQYF.

This clone came up a few times. Other DNA sequences from this sample encode an identical CDR3 as well. CDR3 loop: CASSRQSSNQPQHF. The CDR3, as DNA: TGTGCCAGCAGCCGACAGAGTAGCAATCAGCCCCAGCATTTT. This rearrangement joins TRBV2 to TRBJ1-5, with D possibly being TRBD1 (5 bases). V was pared by 6 bases and J by 0 bases, with 9 bases between. Germline V gene data show CDR1 as SNHLY and CDR2 as FYNNEI. The CDR3 has 14 amino acids.

This clone was seen once. This chain connects TRBV9 to TRBJ1-2; TRBD1 aligns across 7 bases. V gave up 0 bases and J gave up 9 bases; unmatched junction bases: 17. CDR3 size: 17 residues. Germline V gene data show CDR1 as SGDLS and CDR2 as YYNGEE. The CDR3 protein is CASSVDPARQGGQSYTF. The DNA for the CDR3 is TGTGCCAGCAGCGTAGACCCCGCCAGACAGGGAGGTCAAAGCTACACCTTC. The complete variable domain, with remaining parts taken from reference TRBV9 and TRBJ1-2, reads DSGVTQTPKHLITATGQRVTLRCSPRSGDLSVYWYQQSLDQGLQFLIQYYNGEERAKGNILERFSAQQFPDLHSELNLSSLELGDSALYFCASSVDPARQGGQSYTFGSGTRLTVV.